Shown below are 5 T cell receptor beta chains from a single sample sequenced in a study of blood T cell repertoires in COVID-19. Data came from immunoSEQ multiplex PCR; TCRdb stores just in-frame clones and leaves some out. The sample records 150,000 to 200,000 clones, more than 70% being singletons. Sequencing was carried out using PBMCs or T cells enriched from blood (not recorded which). All receptors derive from a woman aged 18 to 35 who had recovered from COVID-19.

Only a few counts were recorded for this clone. CDR3 in DNA: TGTGCCAGCAGCGAGCAGGGGAGGGGAAACTATGGCTACACCTTC. Its translation: CASSEQGRGNYGYTF. The V and J genes are TRBV9 and TRBJ1-2; D might be TRBD1 (6 bases). Deletions cut 3 bases from V and 2 bases from J, with 14 bases between. The CDR3 extends over 15 amino acids. From germline, CDR1 is SGDLS and CDR2 YYNGEE. The full variable domain, rest sourced from reference TRBV9 and TRBJ1-2, is DSGVTQTPKHLITATGQRVTLRCSPRSGDLSVYWYQQSLDQGLQFLIQYYNGEERAKGNILERFSAQQFPDLHSELNLSSLELGDSALYFCASSEQGRGNYGYTFGSGTRLTVV.

The chain employs TRBV27 and TRBJ2-3; 12 positions agree with TRBD1. J lost 5 bases, V lost 3 bases, and 12 bases had no gene match. Per the germline V gene, CDR1 is MNHEY and CDR2 is SMNVEV (reference sequence). The CDR3 is 18 residues long. Here the CDR3 DNA reads TGTGCCAGCAGTTTTCAATACCGGGACAGGGGGCGAGAAGATACGCAGTATTTT. Translation: CASSFQYRDRGREDTQYF.

The rearrangement links TRBV19 to TRBJ1-1, with a weak D call TRBD1 (6 bases). The V end lost 8 bases, the J end lost 2 bases, and 18 bases lay between the germline ends. Germline CDR1 reads LNHDA; CDR2 reads SQIVND (reference sequence). The CDR3 extends over 15 amino acids. The CDR3 protein is CASARDISYNTEAFF. The CDR3 DNA sequence: TGTGCCAGTGCCCGGGACATCTCGTACAACACTGAAGCTTTCTTT.

The chain uses TRBV29-1 and TRBJ1-2; 7 bases line up with TRBD1. Germline assignment: CDR1 SQVTM and CDR2 ANQGSEA. The CDR3 runs 13 residues. V lost 4 bases to trimming and J lost 1 base; unmatched junction nucleotides: 3. This CDR3 reads CSVVTGLNYGYTF. As DNA, the CDR3 is TGCAGCGTTGTGACAGGGCTTAACTATGGCTACACCTTC.

This chain joins TRBV30 and TRBJ1-1; the D is unclear. Germline V gene lookup returns CDR1 GTSNPN and CDR2 SVGIG (reference sequence). CDR3 length: 12 residues. Trimming pared 4 bases from V and 1 base from J, leaving 7 bases between. This chain's CDR3 is CAWTRENTEAFF. CDR3 bases: TGTGCCTGGACGAGAGAGAACACTGAAGCTTTCTTT.